These 21 T cell receptor beta chains originate from one sample sequenced in a study of blood T cell repertoires in COVID-19. Clones were sequenced by immunoSEQ multiplex PCR, and TCRdb holds only the in-frame ones, with some missing. The data hold under 400,000 clones, with around 88% observed a single time. Sequenced sample: peripheral blood. Receptors originate from a woman in her 30s with COVID-19, enrolled during active disease.

The V and J genes are TRBV21-1 and TRBJ2-1; the D call TRBD2 from the table was never checked on the DNA. TRBV21-1 is labeled a pseudogene. The CDR3 length is 15 residues. CDR3 nucleotides: TGTGCCAGCAGCTGCCGCGGGGGGGGTGTTGAAGAGCAGTTCTTC. Translated, it gives CASSCRGGGVEEQFF.

This rearrangement joins TRBV4-1 to TRBJ1-5; D might be TRBD1 (5 bases). This CDR3 spans 15 amino acids. The germline gives CDR1 MGHRA, CDR2 YSYEKL. V was clipped by 4 bases and J by 6 bases, with 16 bases between them. Here the CDR3 reads CASSPSGGGIQPQHF. CDR3 in DNA: TGCGCCAGCAGCCCATCCGGGGGTGGAATTCAGCCCCAGCATTTT.

CDR3 DNA sequence: TGTGCCAGCAGTTTCCTGGACAGGGCCGGGGAGCTGTTTTTT. Translation: CASSFLDRAGELFF. The chain is built from TRBV27 and TRBJ2-2; 8 positions match TRBD1. After removal of 3 bases from V and 6 bases from J, the junction contained 3 bases not matched to a gene. Germline V gives CDR1 MNHEY, CDR2 SMNVEV (reference sequence). The CDR3 runs 14 residues.

V usage is TRBV15 and J usage is TRBJ2-3, with TRBD2 matching over 7 bases. The CDR3 is 12 residues long. CDR1 and CDR2 from the germline V gene are LNHNV and YYDKDF (reference sequence). With 5 bases clipped from V and 6 bases from J, the junction kept 2 bases outside the gene matches. The CDR3 sequence: CATSPLADTQYF. As DNA, the CDR3 is TGTGCCACCAGCCCACTAGCGGATACGCAGTATTTT.

The V call is TRBV6-5, the J call TRBJ1-2, with a possible D match to TRBD1 (5 bases). The CDR3 covers 15 residues. Germline V gene data show CDR1 as MNHEY and CDR2 as SVGAGI. Trimming removed 6 bases from V and 0 bases from J, with 14 bases in between. CDR3 sequence reads: CASSAVDSTNYGYTF. As DNA, the CDR3 is TGTGCCAGCAGCGCAGTAGACAGCACTAACTATGGCTACACCTTC.

With regard to this clone: An end of the junction differs from the germline gene, which may be a read error. The chain is built from TRBV6-1 and TRBJ1-1; the match to TRBD1 covers 8 bases. This CDR3 has 15 amino acids. The germline V gene has CDR1 MNHNS and CDR2 SASEGT. DNA for the CDR3: TGTGCCAGCAGTCAAGCCCCCAGGGGGCCATCTGAAGCTTTCTTT. Translated: CASSQAPRGPSEAFF.

The V gene is TRBV7-9, the J gene TRBJ2-2; 11 bases are a match to TRBD1. V lost 3 bases, J lost 5 bases, and 2 bases stayed unmatched. CDR3 length: 15 amino acids. Per the germline V gene, CDR1 is SEHNR and CDR2 is FQNEAQ (reference sequence). CDR3 loop: CASSFGTGGTGELFF. CDR3 nucleotide sequence: TGTGCCAGCAGCTTTGGGACAGGGGGTACCGGGGAGCTGTTTTTT.

V gene TRBV24-1 combines with J gene TRBJ2-1; 9 nucleotides align to TRBD1. This CDR3 spans 15 amino acids. The germline gives CDR1 KGHDR, CDR2 SFDVKD. V dropped 4 bases and J dropped 9; count of bases not matched to a gene: 9. CDR3 nucleotide sequence: TGTGCCACCAGTGACCCGGGACAGGGAAGAAGTGAGCAGTTCTTC. Encoded protein: CATSDPGQGRSEQFF.

The rearrangement uses TRBV28 and TRBJ1-2; 8 positions agree with TRBD1. Unmatched junction bases numbered 4, after V lost 4 bases and J lost 6 bases. Germline-derived CDR1 and CDR2 are MDHEN and SYDVKM. This CDR3 has 13 residues. CDR3 nucleotides: TGTGCCAGCAGTTCCTACAGGGGGGATGGCTACACCTTC. Encoded protein: CASSSYRGDGYTF.

The chain's CDR3 is CASSLERYYGYTF. As DNA, the CDR3 is TGTGCCAGCAGCTTAGAGCGTTACTATGGCTACACCTTC. The chain is built from TRBV7-8 and TRBJ1-2; no firm D call. From germline, CDR1 is SGHVS and CDR2 FQNEAQ. Trimming removed 1 base from V and 3 bases from J, with 6 bases in between. CDR3 length equals 13 residues.

V and J are TRBV4-2 and TRBJ2-7; D is possibly TRBD1 (5 bases). The CDR3 length is 15 residues. V lost 5 bases and J 2 bases, leaving 16 bases between the germline ends. Per the germline V gene, CDR1 is LGHNA and CDR2 is YNFKEQ. The CDR3 DNA is TGTGCCAGCAGCTCCCAACAGACAGAGGCCTACGAGCAGTACTTC. It yields the protein CASSSQQTEAYEQYF.

The rearrangement uses TRBV30 and TRBJ2-6; unclear D gene. Per germline, CDR1 GTSNPN and CDR2 SVGIG (reference sequence). The CDR3 is 14 amino acids. V was trimmed by 2 bases and J by 1 base, leaving 6 bases between them. The CDR3 sequence: CAWSFGSGANVLTF. CDR3 nucleotides: TGTGCCTGGAGTTTCGGTTCTGGGGCCAACGTCCTGACTTTC.

The chain has TRBV2 and TRBJ2-7; weak D call: TRBD1 (5 bases). Germline loops: CDR1 SNHLY, CDR2 FYNNEI. This CDR3 spans 13 amino acids. Trimming took off 3 bases at V and 4 bases at J, with 10 bases between the two ends. In DNA, the CDR3 is TGTGCCAGCAGTGAGTTCAAGGGGTACGAGCAGTACGTC. This translates into CASSEFKGYEQYV.

The chain links TRBV5-5 to TRBJ1-1; unclear D gene. V shed 1 base and J shed 3 bases, with 7 bases lying between them. Germline V lookup: CDR1 SGHKS, CDR2 YYEKEE (reference sequence). The CDR3 is made up of 13 amino acids. Written as DNA, the CDR3 is TGTGCCAGCAGCTTGACGCGGGACACTGAAGCTTTCTTT. The encoded protein is CASSLTRDTEAFF. The complete variable domain, with remaining parts taken from reference TRBV5-5 and TRBJ1-1, reads DAGVTQSPTHLIKTRGQQVTLRCSPISGHKSVSWYQQVLGQGPQFIFQYYEKEERGRGNFPDRFSARQFPNYSSELNVNALLLGDSALYLCASSLTRDTEAFFGQGTRLTVV.

V usage is TRBV5-1 and J usage is TRBJ2-7; TRBD2 agrees at 8 bases. Germline loops: CDR1 SGHRS, CDR2 YFSETQ. The CDR3 runs to 14 residues. V dropped 3 bases and J dropped 5; count of bases not matched to a gene: 7. CDR3 nucleotide sequence: TGCGCCAGCAGCTCGGCGCGGGGGGTACACGAGCAGTACTTC. Translation gives CASSSARGVHEQYF.

The chain combines TRBV15 with TRBJ1-2; tentative D call: TRBD1 (5 bases). V dropped 5 bases and J dropped 5 bases, with 15 bases sitting between them. The CDR3 sequence is 14 residues long. Per germline, CDR1 LNHNV and CDR2 YYDKDF (reference sequence). CDR3: CATSASRDFYGYTF. The CDR3 nucleotides read TGTGCCACCAGCGCGTCCCGGGACTTTTATGGCTACACCTTC. Complete variable domain (other parts from reference TRBV15 and TRBJ1-2): DAMVIQNPRYQVTQFGKPVTLSCSQTLNHNVMYWYQQKSSQAPKLLFHYYDKDFNNEADTPDNFQSRRPNTSFCFLDIRSPGLGDTAMYLCATSASRDFYGYTFGSGTRLTVV.

The chain joins TRBV3-1 (or the pseudogene TRBV3-2) to TRBJ2-7; 8 bases match TRBD2. J lost 5 bases, V lost 0 bases, and 6 bases had no gene match. Looked up from germline, CDR1 is LGHDT and CDR2 is YNNKEL (reference sequence). The CDR3 totals 15 residues. CDR3 sequence (DNA): TGTGCCAGCAGCCAAGAGACTAGCGTGCTAGACGAGCAGTACTTC. Amino acid sequence: CASSQETSVLDEQYF.

This sequence joins TRBV28 and TRBJ1-2; the match to TRBD1 covers 8 bases. The CDR3 spans 14 residues. V shed 7 bases, J shed 6 bases, and the junction held 10 bases outside the gene matches. CDR1 and CDR2 (germline): MDHEN, SYDVKM. The CDR3 bases are TGTGCCAGCACCGTGGACAGGGCCATGCATGGCTACACCTTC. This translates into CASTVDRAMHGYTF.

For the CDR3, the DNA is TGTGCCAGCAGTGACAGGGGGAAAAAACTGTTTTTT. It codes for CASSDRGKKLFF. V gene TRBV2 combines with J gene TRBJ1-4; 7 bases fit TRBD1. The germline V gene encodes CDR1 SNHLY and CDR2 FYNNEI. The CDR3 consists of 12 residues. Unmatched junction bases numbered 1, after V lost 3 bases and J lost 9 bases.

The chain couples TRBV10-3 to TRBJ2-3; D perhaps matches TRBD1 (6 bases). CDR3 size: 13 residues. V lost 6 bases to trimming and J lost 6 bases, with 13 bases between them. CDR1 and CDR2 from the germline V gene are ENHRY and SYGVKD. DNA of the CDR3: TGTGCCATCAGAGGACTTAGGGGGGATACGCAGTATTTT. This sequence encodes CAIRGLRGDTQYF.

The gene calls are TRBV15 and TRBJ1-1, with TRBD1 identical over 9 bases. Germline values: CDR1 LNHNV, CDR2 YYDKDF (reference sequence). The V gene end was trimmed by 5 bases and the J gene end by 4 bases; junction bases not matched to a gene: 8. This CDR3 is built from 15 residues. CDR3 bases: TGTGCCACCAGCCCGGGGGGGGACAGGGTCACTGAAGCTTTCTTT. It is translated as CATSPGGDRVTEAFF.